This TCR beta chain was identified in a study of neurological immune-mediated disorders. General observations from the study: Subjects shared no identical expanded-clone CDR3 amino acid sequences, suggesting private TCR-beta repertoires in all groups.

The cDNA came from 5'RACE with 10-nucleotide random UMIs. From the 5' RACE reads, TCRdb called clonotypes with MiXCR, one entry per CDR3 protein. This sample has 60,000 to 75,000 distinct CDR3 sequences, with more than 7.5% found just once. Trimming took 8 bases from V and 4 from J; bases not matched to a gene: 14. Germline V CDR1 and CDR2: MNHNS, SASEGT. The CDR3 loop spans 16 amino acids. Noted time point: longitudinal time-point 2. Unsorted libraries came from 2 million PBMCs stored at -80 °C. This clonotype was counted ten times or more. The antigen is not known. Input material: PBMCs. The V and J genes are TRBV6-1 and TRBJ1-3, with 7 bases that match TRBD1. The receptor was derived from a man aged 30-40 years in good health. This chain's CDR3 is CASSRTGDWWGNTIYF. CDR3 nucleotides: TGTGCCAGCTCCCGGACAGGCGACTGGTGGGGAAACACCATATATTTT.